The subject of this entry is one T cell receptor (beta chain). This clone was observed a few times. Its binding antigen is unknown. Base-call qualities are not available, and no considerably larger clone is one nucleotide away. TCRbeta CDR3 regions were amplified from genomic DNA using the immunoSEQ Assay, a bias-controlled multiplex PCR. Regarding the original processing steps: The number of nucleated cells in each sample was estimated from the amplification of reference gene primers within the assay. To quantify the absolute abundance of each unique TCRbeta CDR3 rearrangement, sequence reads were collapsed and filtered. Productive Simpson clonality was computed per sample as the square root of Simpson's diversity index over productive rearrangements. In TCRdb, the immuneACCESS table is reduced to in-frame sequences with V and J assigned. These tables do not hold every clone; where another copy was compared, an unresolved V gene accounts for under half, and the others remain unexplained. That table furnishes V, J and clone size, whereas the DNA furnished D and trimming. This sample is represented by some 49,000 clones; 70% to 90% of them were singletons. The ten biggest clones cover roughly 13% of the sample.

This sample is part of a study of blood T cell repertoires in COVID-19 (dated by TCRdb to the early 2020s). For the study in its entirety: Collaborator samples came from the United States, Italy and Spain and covered acute and convalescent phases of COVID-19. The prospective study material was composed of cDNA or gDNA derived from T cells, B-cell-depleted T cells, or PBMCs. Deeply sampled blood TCRbeta repertoires from subjects exposed to, actively infected with, or recovered from COVID-19 were included in the dataset. The repertoires were made available in a free public database intended to serve as a resource for research on the immune response to SARS-CoV-2. Samples came from the ongoing ImmuneRACE study (first 160 participants) plus 1,254 subjects from 6 global collaborators. Sample metadata almost always included a de-identified subject ID, COVID-19 status, age in years and sex. Where available, HLA class I and class II types were taken from metadata supplied by the sample provider and were not determined by assay-based typing. On the study overall, not on this receptor specifically: Clinical and demographic metadata were provided uncurated, with the amount varying by source and participant.

Its CDR3 holds 11 amino acids, cysteine through phenylalanine. The CDR3 DNA has 33 bases and is translated from base 1. The V and J ends are trimmed by 3 bases and 4 bases, leaving 7 bases between them. The germline V gene (reference sequence) specifies DFQATT as CDR1 and SNEGSKA as CDR2. Whole blood was collected in K2EDTA tubes by collaborating institutions according to the institutions' own protocols. For TCRbeta analysis, collaborators shipped samples as frozen whole blood, isolated PBMCs, or DNA extracted from either of those sample types. This receptor was identified in a human donor in a cohort sampled during active COVID-19. The sequenced material came from peripheral blood. The V and J segments used are TRBV20-1 and TRBJ2-7, with the identity of the D gene unclear. The CDR3 region has the sequence CSASGPYEQYF. The bases are TGCAGTGCTAGTGGTCCTTACGAGCAGTACTTC.